This passage covers 10 T cell receptor beta chains from one sample sequenced in a study of blood T cell repertoires in COVID-19. Method: immunoSEQ multiplex PCR; TCRdb's copy keeps in-frame clones and lacks some. The sample yields 90,000 to 100,000 clones, over 70% seen once. Sample: peripheral blood. All receptors derive from a woman aged 80 or over with acute or convalescent COVID-19.

The chain employs TRBV6-1 and TRBJ2-6; maybe TRBD1 (5 bases). Trimming left V 3 bases short and J 12 bases short, with 12 bases between. CDR3 length: 13 amino acids. CDR1 MNHNS and CDR2 SASEGT come from the germline V gene. This CDR3 is CASSDGGAIVLTF. The CDR3 DNA reads TGTGCCAGCAGTGACGGTGGGGCAATCGTCCTGACTTTC.

The genes are TRBV3-1 (or the pseudogene TRBV3-2) and TRBJ1-5; 7 bases are a match to TRBD1. The CDR3 extends over 14 amino acids. Germline V CDR1 and CDR2: LGHDT, YNNKEL (reference sequence). V was pared by 3 bases and J by 1 base, with 0 bases of the junction left unmatched. In nucleotides, the CDR3 is TGTGCCAGCAGCCACAGGGGGAGCAATCAGCCCCAGCATTTT. Translating it yields CASSHRGSNQPQHF.

The chain uses TRBV6-6 and TRBJ1-2; 7 bases match TRBD1. The germline gives CDR1 MNHNY, CDR2 SVGAGI (reference sequence). V lost 5 bases and J lost 5; bases outside the gene matches: 5. The CDR3 extends over 13 amino acids. CDR3 nucleotides: TGTGCCAGCAGTACAGGGGAGAGATATGGCTACACCTTC. As protein: CASSTGERYGYTF.

This clone was observed a few times. The chain employs TRBV5-1 and TRBJ1-6; tentatively, D is TRBD1 (5 bases). This CDR3 has 15 residues. The V and J ends lost 5 bases and 8 bases respectively, with 17 bases between them. Germline V gene data show CDR1 as SGHRS and CDR2 as YFSETQ. The CDR3 DNA is TGCGCCAGCAGATTCGACAGCAGCCCATATTCACCCCTCCACTTT. This gives the protein CASRFDSSPYSPLHF.

The chain joins TRBV4-1 to TRBJ1-4, with 10 bases fitting TRBD1. The junction had 1 base not matched to a gene; V was cut back by 2 bases and J by 4 bases. Germline V gives CDR1 MGHRA, CDR2 YSYEKL. The CDR3 loop spans 15 amino acids. The CDR3 sequence: CASSQRTGGNEKLFF. CDR3 in DNA: TGCGCCAGCAGCCAACGGACAGGGGGTAATGAAAAACTGTTTTTT.

This sequence joins TRBV6-2 or TRBV6-3 and TRBJ1-1; the D gene is possibly TRBD1 (5 bases). The CDR3 is 15 residues long. Germline assignment: CDR1 MNHEY and CDR2 SVGEGT. The V and J ends lost 6 bases and 5 bases respectively, with 19 bases between them. The CDR3 sequence: CASSRRGRTVTEAFF. CDR3 nucleotide sequence: TGTGCCAGCAGCCGGAGGGGCAGAACCGTAACTGAAGCTTTCTTT.

This chain joins TRBV15 and TRBJ2-5; tentatively, D is TRBD2 (5 bases). The CDR3 covers 14 residues. The ends were cut back, 0 bases at V and 9 bases at J, with 14 bases in the middle. Germline V gene lookup returns CDR1 LNHNV and CDR2 YYDKDF (reference sequence). The CDR3 DNA reads as TGTGCCACCAGCAGAGATCAGGCCCCGGGGTCCCAGTACTTC. Residues: CATSRDQAPGSQYF.

This clone was seen a single time. The CDR3, as DNA: TGTGCCAGCACTAAGGACAGAAGCACAGATACGCAGTATTTT. Its protein is CASTKDRSTDTQYF. The chain uses TRBV2 and TRBJ2-3; D perhaps matches TRBD1 (6 bases). CDR1 and CDR2 (germline): SNHLY, FYNNEI. Trimming left V 7 bases short and J 0 bases short, with 11 bases between. This CDR3 comprises 14 residues.

This clone was counted a few times. The genes are TRBV15 and TRBJ2-5, with TRBD1 matching 8 bases. After removal of 6 bases from V and 3 bases from J, the junction contained 9 bases not matched to a gene. The CDR3 is made up of 15 amino acids. Germline CDR1 LNHNV, CDR2 YYDKDF (reference sequence). CDR3 coding DNA: TGTGCCACCAGGCCCGCGGGACAGGCAGAAGAGACCCAGTACTTC. Translated, it gives CATRPAGQAEETQYF.

This clone has a handful of counts. The chain combines TRBV28 with TRBJ1-1; a weak D match, TRBD1 (6 bases). The germline CDR1 and CDR2 sequences are MDHEN and SYDVKM. The germline V and J ends were trimmed by 5 bases and 7 bases, with 20 bases remaining between them. This CDR3 region has 15 residues. The chain's CDR3 is CASSTGTSGAVEAFF. Here the CDR3 DNA reads TGTGCCAGCAGTACAGGGACGTCAGGGGCCGTTGAAGCTTTCTTT.